This T cell receptor (beta chain) was sequenced during a study of CD8 T cells in Susac syndrome. This CDR3 contains 12 residues. CDR1 and CDR2 from the germline V gene are LNHDA and SQIVND (reference sequence). Trimming cost V 3 bases and J 6 bases, with 7 bases left between them. RNA, at roughly 0.5 to 1 ug, was reverse transcribed with random hexamers. TCRdb used MiXCR to reprocess the immunoSEQ multiplex PCR reads, holding one entry per CDR3 protein. The sample shows some 240,000 distinct CDR3 sequences, about 96% of them seen only once. This receptor was taken from a human donor with Susac syndrome. The gene calls are TRBV19 and TRBJ2-3, with D uncertain. Sequenced sample: CD4+ T cells from PBMCs. The CDR3 coding sequence is TGTGCCAGTAGTATCACGCTGGATACGCAGTATTTT. Translation gives CASSITLDTQYF.